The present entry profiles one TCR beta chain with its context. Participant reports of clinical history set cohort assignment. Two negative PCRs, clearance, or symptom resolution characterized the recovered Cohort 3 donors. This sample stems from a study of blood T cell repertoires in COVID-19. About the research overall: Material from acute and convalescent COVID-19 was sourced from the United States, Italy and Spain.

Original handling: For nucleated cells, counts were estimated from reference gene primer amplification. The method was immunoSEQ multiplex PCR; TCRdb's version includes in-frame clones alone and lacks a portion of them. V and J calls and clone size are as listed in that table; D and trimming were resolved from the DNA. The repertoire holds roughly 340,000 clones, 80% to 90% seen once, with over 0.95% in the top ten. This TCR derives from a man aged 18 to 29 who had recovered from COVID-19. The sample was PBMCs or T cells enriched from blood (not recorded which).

The CDR3 DNA is TGTGCCAGCAGCGTAACGGGGACAGCACCCTCTGGGGCCAACGTCCTGACTTTC. This sequence encodes CASSVTGTAPSGANVLTF. The chain couples TRBV9 to TRBJ2-6; 7 nucleotides line up with TRBD1. The CDR3 is 18 residues long. With V trimmed by 1 base and J by 0 bases, 7 bases remained unmatched. The germline V gene encodes CDR1 SGDLS and CDR2 YYNGEE.